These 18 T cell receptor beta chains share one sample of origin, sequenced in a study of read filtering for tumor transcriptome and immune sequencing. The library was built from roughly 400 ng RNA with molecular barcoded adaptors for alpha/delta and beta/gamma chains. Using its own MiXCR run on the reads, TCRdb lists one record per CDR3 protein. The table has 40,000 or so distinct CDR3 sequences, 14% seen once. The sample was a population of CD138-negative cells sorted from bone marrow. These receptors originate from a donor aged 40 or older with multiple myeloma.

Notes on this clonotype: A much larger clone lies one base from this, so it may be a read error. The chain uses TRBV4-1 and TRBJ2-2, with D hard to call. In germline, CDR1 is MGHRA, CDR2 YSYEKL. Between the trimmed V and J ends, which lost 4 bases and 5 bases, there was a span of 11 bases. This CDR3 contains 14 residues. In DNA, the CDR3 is TGCGCCAGCAGCCGAGAACTTGGGACCGGGGAGCTGTTTTTT. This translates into CASSRELGTGELFF.

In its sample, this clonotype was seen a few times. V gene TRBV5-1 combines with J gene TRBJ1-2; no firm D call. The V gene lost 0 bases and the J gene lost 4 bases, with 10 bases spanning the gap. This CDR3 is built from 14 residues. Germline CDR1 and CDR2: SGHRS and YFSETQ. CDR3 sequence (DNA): TGCGCCAGCAGCTTGGAAGCAGGAAGCTATGGCTACACCTTC. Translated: CASSLEAGSYGYTF. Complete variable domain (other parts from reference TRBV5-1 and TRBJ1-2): KAGVTQTPRYLIKTRGQQVTLSCSPISGHRSVSWYQQTPGQGLQFLFEYFSETQRNKGNFPGRFSGRQFSNSRSEMNVSTLELGDSALYLCASSLEAGSYGYTFGSGTRLTVV.

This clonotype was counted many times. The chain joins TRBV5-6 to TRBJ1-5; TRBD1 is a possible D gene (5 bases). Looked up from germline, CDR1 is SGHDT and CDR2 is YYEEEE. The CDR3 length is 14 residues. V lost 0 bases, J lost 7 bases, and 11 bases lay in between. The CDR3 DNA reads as TGTGCCAGCAGCTTGGGACAGATTACGCAGCCCCAGCATTTT. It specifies CASSLGQITQPQHF.

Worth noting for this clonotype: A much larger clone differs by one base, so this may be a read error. This chain's CDR3 is CASSLSNSIGGEALF. The CDR3, as DNA: TGTGCCAGCAGCTTAAGCAACAGCATTGGAGGGGAAGCTCTCTTT. V usage is TRBV7-3 and J usage is TRBJ1-1, with D perhaps TRBD1 (5 bases). Germline assignment: CDR1 SGHTA and CDR2 FQGTGA. The CDR3 covers 15 residues.

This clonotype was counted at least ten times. CDR3: CASRLLGTGGRELFF. CDR3 in DNA: TGTGCCAGCAGGCTCTTGGGAACCGGAGGTCGGGAGCTGTTTTTT. The V and J genes are TRBV28 and TRBJ2-2; perhaps TRBD2 as D (5 bases). With 6 bases removed from V and 9 bases from J, the gap between germline ends came to 20 bases. Germline CDR1 reads MDHEN; CDR2 reads SYDVKM. The CDR3 loop spans 15 amino acids.

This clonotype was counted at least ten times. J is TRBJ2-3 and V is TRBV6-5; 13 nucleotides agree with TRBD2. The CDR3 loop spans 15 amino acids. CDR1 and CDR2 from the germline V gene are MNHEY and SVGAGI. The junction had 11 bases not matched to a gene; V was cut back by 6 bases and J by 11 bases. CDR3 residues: CASRELAGGPRQQYF. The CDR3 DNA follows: TGTGCCAGCAGGGAACTAGCGGGGGGGCCTCGACAGCAGTATTTT.

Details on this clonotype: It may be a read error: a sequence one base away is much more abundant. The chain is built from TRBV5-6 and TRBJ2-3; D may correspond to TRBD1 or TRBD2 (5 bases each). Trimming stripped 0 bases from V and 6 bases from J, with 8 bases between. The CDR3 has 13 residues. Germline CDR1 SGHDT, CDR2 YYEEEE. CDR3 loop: CASSLGDHDTQYF. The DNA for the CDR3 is TGTGCCAGCAGCTTGGGGGACCACGATACGCAGTATTTT. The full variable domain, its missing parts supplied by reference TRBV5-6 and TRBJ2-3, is DAGVTQSPTHLIKTRGQQVTLRCSPKSGHDTVSWYQQALGQGPQFIFQYYEEEERQRGNFPDRFSGHQFPNYSSELNVNALLLGDSALYLCASSLGDHDTQYFGPGTRLTVL.

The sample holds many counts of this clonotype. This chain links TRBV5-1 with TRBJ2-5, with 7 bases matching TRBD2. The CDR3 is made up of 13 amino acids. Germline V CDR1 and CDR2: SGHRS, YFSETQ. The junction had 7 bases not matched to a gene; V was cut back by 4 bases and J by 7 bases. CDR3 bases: TGCGCCAGCAGCATCACTAGCGACGCGACCCAGTACTTC. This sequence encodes CASSITSDATQYF. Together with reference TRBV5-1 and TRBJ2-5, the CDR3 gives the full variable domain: KAGVTQTPRYLIKTRGQQVTLSCSPISGHRSVSWYQQTPGQGLQFLFEYFSETQRNKGNFPGRFSGRQFSNSRSEMNVSTLELGDSALYLCASSITSDATQYFGPGTRLLVL.

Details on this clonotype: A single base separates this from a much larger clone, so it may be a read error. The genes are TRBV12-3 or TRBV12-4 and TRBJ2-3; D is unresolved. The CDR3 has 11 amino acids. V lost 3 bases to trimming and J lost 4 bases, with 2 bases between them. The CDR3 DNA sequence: TGTGCCAGCAGTTTTGCAGATACGCAGTATTTT. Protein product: CASSFADTQYF.

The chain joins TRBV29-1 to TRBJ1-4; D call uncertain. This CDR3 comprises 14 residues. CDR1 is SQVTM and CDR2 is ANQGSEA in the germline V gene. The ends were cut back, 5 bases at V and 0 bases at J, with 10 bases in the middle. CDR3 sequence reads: CSVSGLATNEKLFF. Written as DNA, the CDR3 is TGCAGCGTTTCCGGGCTAGCAACTAATGAAAAACTGTTTTTT. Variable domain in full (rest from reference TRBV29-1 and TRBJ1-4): SAVISQKPSRDICQRGTSLTIQCQVDSQVTMMFWYRQQPGQSLTLIATANQGSEATYESGFVIDKFPISRPNLTFSTLTVSNMSPEDSSIYLCSVSGLATNEKLFFGSGTQLSVL.

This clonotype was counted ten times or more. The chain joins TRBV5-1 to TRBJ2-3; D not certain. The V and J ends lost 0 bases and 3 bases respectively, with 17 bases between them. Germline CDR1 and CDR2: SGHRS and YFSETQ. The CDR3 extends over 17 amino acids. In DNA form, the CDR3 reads TGCGCCAGCAGCTTGGGGATTAAGAGACGAGAAACAGATACGCAGTATTTT. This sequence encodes CASSLGIKRRETDTQYF.

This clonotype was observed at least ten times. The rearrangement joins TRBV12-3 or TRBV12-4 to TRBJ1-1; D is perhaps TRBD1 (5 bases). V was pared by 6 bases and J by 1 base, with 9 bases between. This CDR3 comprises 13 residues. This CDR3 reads CASSLTENTEAFF. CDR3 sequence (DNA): TGTGCCAGCAGCTTGACAGAGAACACTGAAGCTTTCTTT.

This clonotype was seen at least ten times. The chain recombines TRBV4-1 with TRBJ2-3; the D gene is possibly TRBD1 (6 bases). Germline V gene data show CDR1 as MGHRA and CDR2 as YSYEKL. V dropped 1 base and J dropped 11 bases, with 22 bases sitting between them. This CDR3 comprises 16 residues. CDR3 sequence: CASSQAPEPTGFMQYF. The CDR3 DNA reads TGCGCCAGCAGCCAAGCGCCGGAACCTACAGGGTTTATGCAGTATTTT.

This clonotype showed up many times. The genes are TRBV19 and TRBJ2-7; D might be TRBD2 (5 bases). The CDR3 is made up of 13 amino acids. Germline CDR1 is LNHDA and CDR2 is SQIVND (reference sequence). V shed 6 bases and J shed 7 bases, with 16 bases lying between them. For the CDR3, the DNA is TGTGCCAGTAGCGCGGACGGCCGGGGAGAGCAGTACTTC. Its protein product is CASSADGRGEQYF. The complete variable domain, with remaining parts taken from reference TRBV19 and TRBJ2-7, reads DGGITQSPKYLFRKEGQNVTLSCEQNLNHDAMYWYRQDPGQGLRLIYYSQIVNDFQKGDIAEGYSVSREKKESFPLTVTSAQKNPTAFYLCASSADGRGEQYFGPGTRLTVT.

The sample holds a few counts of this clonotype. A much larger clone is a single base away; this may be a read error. In DNA form, the CDR3 reads TGTGCCAGCAGCCCTCGGACATGCGCCTACGAGCAGTTCTTC. Protein: CASSPRTCAYEQFF. The V and J genes are TRBV7-8 and TRBJ2-7; maybe TRBD1 (5 bases). Gene TRBJ2-1 matches the end of the DNA better, so the J call may be wrong. Germline lookup yields CDR1 SGHVS and CDR2 FQNEAQ. This CDR3 contains 14 residues.

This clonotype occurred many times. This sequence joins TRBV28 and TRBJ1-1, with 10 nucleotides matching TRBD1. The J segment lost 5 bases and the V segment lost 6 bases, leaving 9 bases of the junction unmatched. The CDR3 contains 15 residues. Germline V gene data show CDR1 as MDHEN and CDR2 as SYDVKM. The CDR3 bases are TGTGCCAGCAGCCCGACAGGGGGCCTGTGGACTGAAGCTTTCTTT. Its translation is CASSPTGGLWTEAFF.

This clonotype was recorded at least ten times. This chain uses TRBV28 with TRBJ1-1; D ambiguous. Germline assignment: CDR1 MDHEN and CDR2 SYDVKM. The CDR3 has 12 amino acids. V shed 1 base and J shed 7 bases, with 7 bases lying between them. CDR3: CASSLSGVEAFF. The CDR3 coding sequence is TGTGCCAGCAGTTTATCAGGAGTTGAAGCTTTCTTT. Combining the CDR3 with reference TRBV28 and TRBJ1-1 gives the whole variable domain DVKVTQSSRYLVKRTGEKVFLECVQDMDHENMFWYRQDPGLGLRLIYFSYDVKMKEKGDIPEGYSVSREKKERFSLILESASTNQTSMYLCASSLSGVEAFFGQGTRLTVV.

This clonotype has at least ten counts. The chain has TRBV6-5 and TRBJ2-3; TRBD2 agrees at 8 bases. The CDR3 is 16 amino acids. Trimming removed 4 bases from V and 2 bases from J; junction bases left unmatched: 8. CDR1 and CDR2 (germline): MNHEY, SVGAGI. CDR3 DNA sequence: TGTGCCAGCAGTTTTCACCGGGGGGGGAACACAGATACGCAGTATTTT. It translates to CASSFHRGGNTDTQYF.